This passage covers 3 T cell receptor beta chains from one sample sequenced in a study of blood T cell repertoires in COVID-19. Data came from immunoSEQ multiplex PCR; TCRdb stores just in-frame clones and leaves some out. Altogether roughly 230,000 clones are present, 70% to 90% being singletons, with the ten largest covering around 6.3%. The sequenced sample consisted of PBMCs or T cells enriched from blood (not recorded which). The receptors were sampled from a woman between 50 and 59 years old who had been exposed to COVID-19.

The rearrangement links TRBV9 to TRBJ1-2; maybe TRBD1 (6 bases). CDR1 and CDR2 (germline): SGDLS, YYNGEE. With 0 bases removed from V and 5 bases from J, the gap between germline ends came to 11 bases. The CDR3 spans 14 residues. CDR3 DNA: TGTGCCAGCAGCGTAGAGGGGGAGGGGTATGGCTACACCTTC. Encoded protein: CASSVEGEGYGYTF.

The V gene is TRBV12-5, the J gene TRBJ2-7, with D uncertain. Between the trimmed V and J ends, which lost 9 bases and 2 bases, there was a span of 11 bases. Per the germline V gene, CDR1 is LGHNT and CDR2 is FRNRAP. The CDR3 loop spans 12 amino acids. The CDR3 bases are TGTGCTAGCGCCGCCGGTACCTACGAGCAGTACTTC. This gives the protein CASAAGTYEQYF.

The rearrangement links TRBV15 to TRBJ2-3, with 7 positions matching TRBD2. The CDR3 covers 14 residues. With 5 bases clipped from V and 2 bases from J, the junction kept 4 bases outside the gene matches. Germline CDR1 is LNHNV and CDR2 is YYDKDF (reference sequence). CDR3 nucleotides: TGTGCCACCAGCGGGCGGGGGTCCACAGATACGCAGTATTTT. Translation gives CATSGRGSTDTQYF.